These 13 T cell receptor beta chains originate from one sample sequenced in a study of control samples from healthy donors and cancer patients. Libraries were prepared by immunoSEQ multiplex PCR; TCRdb keeps only in-frame clonotypes and omits some of them. The data show around 170,000 clones, roughly 90% seen once. Sample: blood. The receptors originated from a woman in her 30s in good health.

This chain links TRBV9 with TRBJ1-6; maybe TRBD1 (6 bases). Germline CDR1 reads SGDLS; CDR2 reads YYNGEE. Trimming stripped 4 bases from V and 10 bases from J, with 18 bases between. There are 15 residues in the CDR3. The CDR3 protein is CASSSNDRWTSPLHF. The CDR3 DNA follows: TGTGCCAGCAGCTCCAATGACAGGTGGACATCACCCCTCCACTTT.

CDR3 nucleotide sequence: TGTGCCAGCAGTTTGGCTCTAGTGAATGAGCAGTTCTTC. This codes for CASSLALVNEQFF. The chain carries TRBV12-3 or TRBV12-4 and TRBJ2-1; no reliable D call. The CDR3 has 13 residues. Trimming removed 3 bases at V and 7 bases at J, with 10 bases between.

The V call is TRBV6-6, the J call TRBJ2-7; 8 nucleotides line up with TRBD1. V lost 6 bases and J lost 2; bases outside the gene matches: 9. Per germline, CDR1 MNHNY and CDR2 SVGAGI (reference sequence). The CDR3 is made up of 15 amino acids. The CDR3 DNA reads TGTGCCAGCAGACGTCAGGGGGCGGCCACCTACGAGCAGTACTTC. Its protein product is CASRRQGAATYEQYF.

The chain links TRBV7-3 to TRBJ2-7; 10 bases align to TRBD2. After removal of 4 bases from V and 9 bases from J, the junction contained 6 bases not matched to a gene. The germline V gene has CDR1 SGHTA and CDR2 FQGTGA. This CDR3 comprises 13 residues. For the CDR3, the DNA is TGTGCCAGCAGCTCTTTAGCGGGAGGAGGGCAGTACTTC. Translated, it gives CASSSLAGGGQYF.

The V and J genes are TRBV11-2 and TRBJ2-1; 12 bases are shared with TRBD2. This CDR3 is 17 amino acids long. Trimming removed 1 base from V and 8 bases from J; junction bases left unmatched: 9. Germline V gives CDR1 SGHAT, CDR2 FQNNGV. CDR3 sequence: CASSLVGLAGGLDEQFF. The CDR3 DNA is TGTGCCAGCAGCTTAGTGGGGCTAGCGGGAGGGCTCGATGAGCAGTTCTTC. The full variable domain, in which reference TRBV11-2 and TRBJ2-1 provide the parts outside the CDR3, is EAGVAQSPRYKIIEKRQSVAFWCNPISGHATLYWYQQILGQGPKLLIQFQNNGVVDDSQLPKDRFSAERLKGVDSTLKIQPAKLEDSAVYLCASSLVGLAGGLDEQFFGPGTRLTVL.

The gene calls are TRBV25-1 and TRBJ2-2; D ambiguous. Deletions cut 1 base from V and 8 bases from J, with 5 bases between. The V gene's germline CDR1 is MGHDK and CDR2 SYGVNS. The CDR3 totals 12 residues. The CDR3 region has the DNA TGTGCCAGCAGTGAATTAATGGGGGAGCTGTTTTTT. This encodes CASSELMGELFF.

The rearrangement joins TRBV5-5 to TRBJ1-6, with D possibly being TRBD1 (6 bases). CDR1 and CDR2 (germline): SGHKS, YYEKEE (reference sequence). The CDR3 totals 15 residues. The germline V and J ends were trimmed by 3 bases and 4 bases, with 11 bases remaining between them. Written as DNA, the CDR3 is TGTGCCAGCAGCTGGGGGACATCATATAATTCACCCCTCCACTTT. This encodes CASSWGTSYNSPLHF.

This sequence joins TRBV6-1 and TRBJ1-1; D ambiguous. CDR3 length equals 13 residues. The V end was cut by 1 base, the J end by 1 base, with 4 bases between. CDR1 is MNHNS and CDR2 is SASEGT in the germline V gene. CDR3 in DNA: TGTGCCAGCAGTGAAGTCCGGAACACTGAAGCTTTCTTT. This sequence encodes CASSEVRNTEAFF.

The chain is built from TRBV19 and TRBJ2-7, with TRBD2 identical over 10 bases. Looked up from germline, CDR1 is LNHDA and CDR2 is SQIVND (reference sequence). The CDR3 covers 15 residues. V shed 3 bases and J 1 base; nucleotides not matched to a gene: 3. This CDR3 reads CASSIILAGSYEQYF. The CDR3, as DNA: TGTGCCAGTAGTATTATACTAGCGGGATCCTACGAGCAGTACTTC.

The chain uses TRBV5-1 and TRBJ2-1; D ambiguous. Germline V CDR1 and CDR2: SGHRS, YFSETQ. The CDR3 spans 14 residues. V was trimmed by 2 bases and J by 2 bases, leaving 8 bases between them. CDR3 in DNA: TGCGCCAGCAGCTTCGATTCTACCTACAATGAGCAGTTCTTC. Protein product: CASSFDSTYNEQFF.

The chain's CDR3 is CASSERDRGRNEQYF. The CDR3 DNA reads as TGTGCCAGCAGTGAACGAGACAGGGGGCGTAACGAGCAGTACTTC. The chain uses TRBV2 and TRBJ2-7, with TRBD1 matching 10 bases. The CDR3 is 15 residues long. The V gene's germline CDR1 is SNHLY and CDR2 FYNNEI. V dropped 2 bases and J dropped 5; count of bases not matched to a gene: 6.

The rearrangement joins TRBV19 to TRBJ2-4; 8 bases align to TRBD2. Germline V gene data show CDR1 as LNHDA and CDR2 as SQIVND (reference sequence). The V gene end was trimmed by 7 bases and the J gene end by 7 bases; junction bases not matched to a gene: 12. CDR3 size: 15 residues. This CDR3 is CASTSGRGGRNIQYF. The CDR3 DNA is TGTGCCAGTACCAGCGGACGGGGGGGGAGGAACATTCAGTACTTC.

The chain recombines TRBV19 with TRBJ2-7; 8 positions match TRBD1. In germline, CDR1 is LNHDA, CDR2 SQIVND (reference sequence). The CDR3 sequence is 14 residues long. V lost 4 bases to trimming and J lost 1 base; unmatched junction nucleotides: 3. The CDR3 here is CASSTGTGSYEQYF. In DNA, the CDR3 is TGTGCCAGTAGTACCGGGACAGGATCCTACGAGCAGTACTTC.